The TCR beta chain under discussion was sequenced for a study of blood T cell repertoires in COVID-19. At the level of the study: There were acute and convalescent COVID-19 samples, and they came from the United States, Italy and Spain.

The CDR3 is 16 amino acids. V was pared by 5 bases and J by 0 bases, with 14 bases between. Germline assignment: CDR1 SNHLY and CDR2 FYNNEI. Only in-frame clones appear in the TCRdb table, and some are missing; sequencing was by immunoSEQ multiplex PCR. The sample has around 400,000 clones; about 90% are singletons. Sequencing was carried out using peripheral blood. The origin of this receptor is a woman aged 55 to 70 with COVID-19, enrolled during active disease. The V gene is TRBV2, the J gene TRBJ1-3; D unclear. The CDR3 is CASSRLLTHSGNTIYF. CDR3 nucleotides: TGTGCCAGCAGTAGACTTCTAACCCACTCTGGAAACACCATATATTTT.